This T cell receptor beta chain was recovered during a study of cytomegalovirus exposure and HLA in healthy donors. Findings of the study overall: Rare sequences made up most TCRs, while some public TCRs were found in many donors. In vitro testing confirmed a few CMV-associated chains as specific for CMV antigens. Presence/absence analyses assumed roughly uniform sequencing depth across donors.

The V gene end was trimmed by 6 bases and the J gene end by 2 bases; junction bases not matched to a gene: 5. The CDR3 sequence is 14 residues long. Germline lookup yields CDR1 MNHNS and CDR2 SASEGT. This clone was recorded once. Its antigen is currently unknown. PCR primers comprised 60 Vbeta and 13 Jbeta primers. Sequenced by immunoSEQ multiplex PCR; TCRdb stores in-frame clones only, minus some. The sample yields over 65,000 clones, about 75% seen once. The TCR comes from a middle-aged man in good health and CMV-seronegative. The sequencing sample was made of PBMCs. The chain joins TRBV6-1 to TRBJ1-2, with TRBD1 identical over 8 bases. The CDR3 nucleotides read TGTGCCAGCAGACAGGGGGGGACCAACTATGGCTACACCTTC. Protein sequence: CASRQGGTNYGYTF.